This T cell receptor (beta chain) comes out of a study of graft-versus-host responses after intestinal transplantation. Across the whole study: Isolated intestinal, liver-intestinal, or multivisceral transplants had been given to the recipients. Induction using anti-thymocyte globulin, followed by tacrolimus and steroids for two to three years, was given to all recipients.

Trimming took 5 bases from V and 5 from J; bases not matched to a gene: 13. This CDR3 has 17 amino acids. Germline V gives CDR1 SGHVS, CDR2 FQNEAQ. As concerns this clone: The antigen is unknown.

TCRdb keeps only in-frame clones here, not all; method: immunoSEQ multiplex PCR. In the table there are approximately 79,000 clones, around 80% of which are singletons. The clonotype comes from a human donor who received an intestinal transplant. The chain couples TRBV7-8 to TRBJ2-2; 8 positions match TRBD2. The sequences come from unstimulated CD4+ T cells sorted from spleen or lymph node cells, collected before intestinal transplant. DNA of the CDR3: TGTGCCAGCAGCCTTGGACTAGCCGGGTGGAGAACCGGGGAGCTGTTTTTT. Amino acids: CASSLGLAGWRTGELFF.